This TCR beta chain was recorded in a study of blood T cell repertoires in COVID-19. Overall study: COVID-19 samples, acute and convalescent, were from the United States, Italy and Spain.

All enrollees were roughly 18 to 89 years old and from roughly 22 US areas. Grouping used clinical history reported by participants in a survey and questionnaire. It was within 2 weeks before study entry that exposed participants met a COVID-19 case. The CDR3 runs to 18 residues. The germline gives CDR1 DFQATT, CDR2 SNEGSKA (reference sequence). V was trimmed by 3 bases and J by 0 bases, leaving 21 bases between them. Generated by immunoSEQ multiplex PCR, the TCRdb table keeps only in-frame clones and is missing some. The sample has around 200,000 clones; 75% to 90% are singletons. This chain joins TRBV20-1 and TRBJ1-5; the D is unclear. Sequencing was performed on PBMCs or T cells enriched from blood (not recorded which). This receptor was identified in a woman aged 30 to 39 who had been exposed to COVID-19. The CDR3 DNA reads TGCAGTGCTAGTGTCTTCAGCTCAGGATTTCATAGCAATCAGCCCCAGCATTTT. It codes for CSASVFSSGFHSNQPQHF.